The sequence of this T cell receptor (beta chain) was determined in a study of blood T cell repertoires in COVID-19. The overall study: The samples span acute and convalescent COVID-19 from the United States, Italy and Spain.

Adults between roughly 18 and 100 years of age took part from 24 US areas. Membership in each cohort depended on participant-reported clinical history. This CDR3 has 20 residues. In the study's own analysis: Scientists estimated how many nucleated cells there were by amplifying reference gene primers. TCRdb's table, derived via immunoSEQ multiplex PCR, lists solely in-frame clones and lacks some. V and J calls and clone size are as listed in that table; D and trimming were resolved from the DNA. The sample contains 350,000 to 400,000 clones, approximately 90% of which appear only once. This sequence originates from a woman in her forties who had been exposed to COVID-19. The sequenced material came from PBMCs or T cells enriched from blood (not recorded which). The V gene is TRBV21-1, the J gene TRBJ2-6; TRBD1, the table's D call, was not compared with the DNA. TRBV21-1 is a recognized pseudogene. The CDR3 DNA sequence: TGTGCCAGCAGCAAAGAGCGAGACAGGGGACCCCTCTCTGGGGCCAACGTCCTGACTTTC. Its translation is CASSKERDRGPLSGANVLTF.